Presented here are 9 T cell receptor beta chains from one specimen sequenced in a study of technical replicates of blood from four donors. Clones were sequenced by immunoSEQ multiplex PCR, and TCRdb holds only the in-frame ones, with some missing. The table shows some 50,000 clones, with roughly 94% occurring only once. Sequenced sample: T cells isolated from PBMCs. The receptors derive from a human donor in good health.

V gene TRBV7-6 combines with J gene TRBJ2-7, with TRBD2 identical over 7 bases. This CDR3 region has 14 residues. Germline V gene lookup returns CDR1 SGHVS and CDR2 FNYEAQ. Losses at the gene ends were 5 bases for V and 3 bases for J; bases not matched to a gene: 7. CDR3 protein: CASSAGLGVYEQYF. The CDR3 nucleotides are TGTGCCAGCAGCGCCGGACTAGGCGTCTACGAGCAGTACTTC.

In this sample, this clone turned up once. The CDR3 here is CASSSPGQKQETQYF. For the CDR3, the DNA is TGTGCCAGCAGCTCGCCCGGACAGAAACAAGAGACCCAGTACTTC. The V call is TRBV7-9, the J call TRBJ2-5, with D possibly being TRBD1 (6 bases). V lost 4 bases and J lost 2, with 14 bases in between. Germline values: CDR1 SEHNR, CDR2 FQNEAQ (reference sequence). The CDR3 loop spans 15 amino acids. Filled out from reference TRBV7-9 and TRBJ2-5, the complete variable domain reads DTGVSQNPRHKITKRGQNVTFRCDPISEHNRLYWYRQTLGQGPEFLTYFQNEAQLEKSRLLSDRFSAERPKGSFSTLEIQRTEQGDSAMYLCASSSPGQKQETQYFGPGTRLLVL.

The gene calls are TRBV28 and TRBJ1-5; maybe TRBD1 (6 bases). V lost 5 bases to trimming and J lost 5 bases, with 13 bases between them. CDR3 length equals 14 residues. Per the germline V gene, CDR1 is MDHEN and CDR2 is SYDVKM. CDR3 sequence: CASSGWGLDQPQHF. The DNA of the CDR3 is TGTGCCAGCAGTGGATGGGGGCTCGATCAGCCCCAGCATTTT. Combining the CDR3 with reference TRBV28 and TRBJ1-5 gives the whole variable domain DVKVTQSSRYLVKRTGEKVFLECVQDMDHENMFWYRQDPGLGLRLIYFSYDVKMKEKGDIPEGYSVSREKKERFSLILESASTNQTSMYLCASSGWGLDQPQHFGDGTRLSIL.

The chain couples TRBV5-1 to TRBJ1-1; D gene ambiguous. This CDR3 has 14 amino acids. CDR1 and CDR2 (germline): SGHRS, YFSETQ. The V end was cut by 1 base, the J end by 2 bases, with 9 bases between. The CDR3 nucleotides are TGCGCCAGCAGCTTGCGACATTTCAACACTGAAGCTTTCTTT. It is translated as CASSLRHFNTEAFF.

The chain combines TRBV9 with TRBJ1-5, with 7 bases that match TRBD1. The CDR3 is made up of 14 amino acids. The V segment lost 4 bases and the J segment 7 bases; nucleotides outside the gene matches: 8. CDR1 SGDLS and CDR2 YYNGEE come from the germline V gene. CDR3 loop: CASSPRQGGQPQHF. CDR3 nucleotides: TGTGCCAGCAGCCCCCGACAGGGTGGCCAGCCCCAGCATTTT.

The V call is TRBV11-2, the J call TRBJ2-5; possible D gene TRBD2, 6 bases. This CDR3 is 15 amino acids long. In germline, CDR1 is SGHAT, CDR2 FQNNGV. V dropped 5 bases and J dropped 8 bases, with 21 bases sitting between them. Written as DNA, the CDR3 is TGTGCCAGCAGCCGTAGCGGTCCTTCAAGAAAAACCCAGTACTTC. Its protein product is CASSRSGPSRKTQYF.

The genes are TRBV5-1 and TRBJ1-2; D possibly corresponds to TRBD1 (6 bases). Germline lookup yields CDR1 SGHRS and CDR2 YFSETQ. This CDR3 region has 14 residues. Trimming shortened V by 2 bases and J by 3 bases, and 11 bases separated the two germline ends. Here the CDR3 DNA reads TGCGCCAGCAGCTTCGCAGGGGACGACTATGGCTACACCTTC. Translation: CASSFAGDDYGYTF.

The rearrangement links TRBV11-3 to TRBJ2-3; 7 bases line up with TRBD2. Germline values: CDR1 SGHNT, CDR2 YENEEA. The CDR3 contains 19 residues. V shed 6 bases, J shed 1 base, and the junction held 19 bases outside the gene matches. The CDR3 here is CASRGRGSSTIQGTDTQYF. DNA for the CDR3: TGTGCCAGCAGAGGGCGGGGGTCATCAACAATACAAGGCACAGATACGCAGTATTTT. Looking up the rest from reference TRBV11-3 and TRBJ2-3 gives the full variable domain: EAGVVQSPRYKIIEKKQPVAFWCNPISGHNTLYWYLQNLGQGPELLIRYENEEAVDDSQLPKDRFSAERLKGVDSTLKIQPAELGDSAVYLCASRGRGSSTIQGTDTQYFGPGTRLTVL.

This clone has a single count. This chain uses TRBV29-1 with TRBJ1-3, with D tentatively TRBD1 (5 bases). Germline CDR1 is SQVTM and CDR2 is ANQGSEA. V was trimmed by 1 base and J by 4 bases, leaving 5 bases between them. The CDR3 has 12 residues. The CDR3 loop is CSVEGTGNTIYF. In nucleotides, the CDR3 is TGCAGCGTTGAAGGGACAGGAAACACCATATATTTT. The full variable domain, with the rest looked up from reference TRBV29-1 and TRBJ1-3, is SAVISQKPSRDICQRGTSLTIQCQVDSQVTMMFWYRQQPGQSLTLIATANQGSEATYESGFVIDKFPISRPNLTFSTLTVSNMSPEDSSIYLCSVEGTGNTIYFGEGSWLTVV.